The rows below give T cell receptor beta chains drawn from one sample of a study of T cell responses to AZD1222 COVID-19 vaccine. The assay was immunoSEQ multiplex PCR, and TCRdb's table has in-frame clones only and misses some. The sample includes about 92,000 clones, almost 90% of them seen just once. Sequencing used peripheral blood, obtained on day 0 of AZD1222 vaccination. Receptors originate from an adult in good health. The conserved cysteine and the conserved F or W are not part of the CDR3 here.

TRBJ2-5	TRBV19	ASSSGAPRH
TRBJ2-2	TRBV11-2	ASRRQGVVMGELF
TRBJ2-2	TRBV18	ASSPGQSNTGELF
TRBJ1-1	TRBV9	ASSPRQGNTEAF
TRBJ2-7	TRBV19	ASSIIRGAYEQY
TRBJ2-1	TRBV11-3	ASSFRTNYNEQF
TRBJ2-7	TRBV7-4	ASSFPKGYEQY
TRBJ2-3	TRBV24-1	ATSGTRRADTQY
TRBJ2-5	TRBV7-2	ASSYGRGLGPPTQY
TRBJ1-2	TRBV7-2	ASSPQGGNYGYT
TRBJ1-5	TRBV28	ASSWDRVNQPQH
TRBJ2-1	TRBV5-6	ASSLTSGLYNEQF
TRBJ2-5	TRBV14	ASSFTSGPTETQY
TRBJ1-1	TRBV4-3	ASSQRGQGEAF
TRBJ1-5	TRBV28	ASSLWIGSGGNQPQH
TRBJ2-7	TRBV24-1	ATSGDRGDEQY
TRBJ1-1	TRBV7-9	ASSTSDRGHTEAF
TRBJ2-7	TRBV5-6	ASSLTRAFEQY
TRBJ1-4	TRBV28	ASNTYRGQGEKLF
TRBJ2-3	TRBV6-5	ASRGLIPTDTQY
TRBJ1-4	TRBV10-3	AISEQADGEKLF
TRBJ2-5	TRBV5-4	ASSRESQETQY
TRBJ2-7	TRBV6-2/TRBV6-3	ASSYSPGTGGIEQY
TRBJ2-5	TRBV9	ASSGIRLETQY
TRBJ2-7	TRBV5-3	ARSLVGLAGNNEQY
TRBJ2-1	TRBV4-2	ASSHDQYNEQF
TRBJ2-7	TRBV3-1/TRBV3-2	ASSIRTGEQY
TRBJ2-5	TRBV5-1	ASSLLLAGTQETQY
TRBJ1-5	TRBV5-6	ASSWGQGNQPQH
TRBJ2-7	TRBV27	ASSPGASYEQY
TRBJ2-1	TRBV18	ASSQLGDEQF
TRBJ2-3	TRBV5-1	ASSLAWPWDTQY
TRBJ1-1	TRBV19	ASSEVGTEAF
TRBJ1-3	TRBV7-9	ASGRQRGSGNTIY
TRBJ2-1	TRBV19	ASSIGKGLAYNEQF
TRBJ2-3	TRBV5-4	ASSLRLAGGSDTQY
TRBJ2-4	TRBV18	ASSPRGGIQY
TRBJ2-6	TRBV28	ASSLPGAGANVLT
TRBJ1-3	TRBV28	ASSLYQGGNTIY
TRBJ2-5	TRBV28	ASSLSGGPETQY
TRBJ1-2	TRBV12-3/TRBV12-4	ASGSRSNYGYT
TRBJ2-7	TRBV27	ASSSLAGGRQYEQY